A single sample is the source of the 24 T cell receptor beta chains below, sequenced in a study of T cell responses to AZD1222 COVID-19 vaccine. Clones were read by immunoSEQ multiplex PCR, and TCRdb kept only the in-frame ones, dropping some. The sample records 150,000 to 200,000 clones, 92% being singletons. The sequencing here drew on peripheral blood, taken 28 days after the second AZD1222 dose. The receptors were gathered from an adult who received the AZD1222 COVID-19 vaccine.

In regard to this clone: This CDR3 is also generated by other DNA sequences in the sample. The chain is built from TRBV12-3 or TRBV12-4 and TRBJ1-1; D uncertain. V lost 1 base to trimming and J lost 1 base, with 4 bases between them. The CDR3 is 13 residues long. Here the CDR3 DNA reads TGTGCCAGCAGTTTAGGCAGGAACACTGAAGCTTTCTTT. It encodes CASSLGRNTEAFF.

CDR3 loop: CASSTPGQANSPLHF. CDR3 DNA: TGTGCCAGCAGTACTCCGGGACAGGCTAATTCACCCCTCCACTTT. The rearrangement uses TRBV28 and TRBJ1-6; 8 positions match TRBD1. Germline V CDR1 and CDR2: MDHEN, SYDVKM. The CDR3 extends over 15 amino acids. Unmatched junction bases numbered 6, after V lost 5 bases and J lost 6 bases.

CDR3 sequence reads: CASSVRTGRGNTIYF. In DNA form, the CDR3 reads TGTGCCAGCAGCGTCCGAACGGGGCGTGGAAACACCATATATTTT. The rearrangement links TRBV7-2 to TRBJ1-3, with D possibly being TRBD1 (5 bases). The CDR3 loop spans 15 amino acids. The germline gives CDR1 SGHTA, CDR2 FQGNSA. With 5 bases removed from V and 3 bases from J, the gap between germline ends came to 14 bases. Filled out from reference TRBV7-2 and TRBJ1-3, the complete variable domain reads GAGVSQSPSNKVTEKGKDVELRCDPISGHTALYWYRQSLGQGLEFLIYFQGNSAPDKSGLPSDRFSAERTGGSVSTLTIQRTQQEDSAVYLCASSVRTGRGNTIYFGEGSWLTVV.

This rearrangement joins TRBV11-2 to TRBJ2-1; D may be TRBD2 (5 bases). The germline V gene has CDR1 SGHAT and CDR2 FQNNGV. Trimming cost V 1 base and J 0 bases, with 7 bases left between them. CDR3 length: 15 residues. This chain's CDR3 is CASSLGGSSYNEQFF. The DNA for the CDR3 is TGTGCCAGCAGCTTAGGAGGGAGCTCCTACAATGAGCAGTTCTTC.

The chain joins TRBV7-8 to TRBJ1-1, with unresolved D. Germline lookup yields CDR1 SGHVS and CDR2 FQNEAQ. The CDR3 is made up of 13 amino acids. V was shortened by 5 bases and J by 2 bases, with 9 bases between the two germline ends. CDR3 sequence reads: CASSTRGNTEAFF. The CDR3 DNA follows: TGTGCCAGCAGCACACGAGGTAACACTGAAGCTTTCTTT.

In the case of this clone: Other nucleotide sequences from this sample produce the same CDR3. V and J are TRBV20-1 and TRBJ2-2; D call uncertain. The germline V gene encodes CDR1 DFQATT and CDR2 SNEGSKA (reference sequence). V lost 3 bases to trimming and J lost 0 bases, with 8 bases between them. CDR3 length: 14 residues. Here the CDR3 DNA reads TGCAGTGCTAGTTTCCGGACGAACACCGGGGAGCTGTTTTTT. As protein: CSASFRTNTGELFF.

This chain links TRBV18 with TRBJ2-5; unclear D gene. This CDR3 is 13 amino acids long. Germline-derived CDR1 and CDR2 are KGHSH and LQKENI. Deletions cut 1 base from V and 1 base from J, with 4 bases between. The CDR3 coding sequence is TGTGCCAGCTCACCACGGCCCCAAGAGACCCAGTACTTC. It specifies CASSPRPQETQYF.

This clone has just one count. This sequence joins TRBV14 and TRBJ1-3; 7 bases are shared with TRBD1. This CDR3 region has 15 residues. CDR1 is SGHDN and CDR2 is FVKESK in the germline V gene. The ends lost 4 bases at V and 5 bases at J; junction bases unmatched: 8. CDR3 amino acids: CASSRYRGRRNTIYF. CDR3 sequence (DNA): TGTGCCAGCAGCCGTTACAGGGGAAGGAGAAACACCATATATTTT.

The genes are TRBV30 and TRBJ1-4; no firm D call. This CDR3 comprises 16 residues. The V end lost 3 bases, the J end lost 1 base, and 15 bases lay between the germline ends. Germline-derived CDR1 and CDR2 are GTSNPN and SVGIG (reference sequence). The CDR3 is CAWRAPLGKTNEKLFF. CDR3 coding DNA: TGTGCCTGGAGGGCCCCACTTGGGAAAACTAATGAAAAACTGTTTTTT.

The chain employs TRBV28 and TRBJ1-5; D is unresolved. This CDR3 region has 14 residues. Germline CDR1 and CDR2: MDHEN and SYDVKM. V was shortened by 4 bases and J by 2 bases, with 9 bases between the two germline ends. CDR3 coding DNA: TGTGCCAGCAGTTATGGGGTGGGCAATCAGCCCCAGCATTTT. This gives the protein CASSYGVGNQPQHF.

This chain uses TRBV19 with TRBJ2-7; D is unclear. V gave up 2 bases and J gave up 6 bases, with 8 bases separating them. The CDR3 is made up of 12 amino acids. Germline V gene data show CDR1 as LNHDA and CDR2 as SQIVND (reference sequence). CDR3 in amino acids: CASSIIGPEQYF. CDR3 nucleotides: TGTGCCAGTAGTATAATTGGACCCGAGCAGTACTTC.

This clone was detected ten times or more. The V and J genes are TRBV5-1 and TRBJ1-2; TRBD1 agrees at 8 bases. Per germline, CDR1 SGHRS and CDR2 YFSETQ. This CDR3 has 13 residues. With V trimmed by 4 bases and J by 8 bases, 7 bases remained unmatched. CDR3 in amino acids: CASSQGQGGGYTF. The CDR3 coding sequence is TGCGCCAGCAGCCAAGGACAGGGAGGCGGCTACACCTTC.

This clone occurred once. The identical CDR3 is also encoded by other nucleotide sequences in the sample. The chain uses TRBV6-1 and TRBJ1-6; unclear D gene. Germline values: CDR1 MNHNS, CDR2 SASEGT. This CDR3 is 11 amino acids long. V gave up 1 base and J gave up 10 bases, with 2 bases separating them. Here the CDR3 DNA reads TGTGCCAGCAGTGAAGGATCACCCCTCCACTTT. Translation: CASSEGSPLHF.

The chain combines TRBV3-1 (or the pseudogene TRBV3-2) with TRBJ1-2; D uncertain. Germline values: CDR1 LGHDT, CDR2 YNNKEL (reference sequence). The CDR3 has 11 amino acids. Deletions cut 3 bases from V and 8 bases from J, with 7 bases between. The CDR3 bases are TGTGCCAGCAGCCAGGGAAAGGGCTACACCTTC. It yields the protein CASSQGKGYTF.

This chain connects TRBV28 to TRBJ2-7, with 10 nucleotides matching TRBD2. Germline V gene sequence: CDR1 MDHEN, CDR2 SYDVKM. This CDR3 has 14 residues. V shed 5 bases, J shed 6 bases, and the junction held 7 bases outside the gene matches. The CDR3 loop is CASSITSGTGEQYF. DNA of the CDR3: TGTGCCAGCAGTATAACTAGCGGGACGGGCGAGCAGTACTTC.

CDR3 sequence reads: CASSLSSGSYNEQFF. In DNA, the CDR3 is TGTGCCAGCAGCTTATCTAGCGGGAGTTATAATGAGCAGTTCTTC. The V and J genes are TRBV7-2 and TRBJ2-1, with 10 bases aligning to TRBD2. Germline V gene sequence: CDR1 SGHTA, CDR2 FQGNSA. The CDR3 covers 15 residues. J gave up 7 bases and V 2 bases, and 5 bases lay outside the gene matches.

The CDR3 here is CASSQDWAASSYEQYF. The DNA for the CDR3 is TGTGCCAGCAGCCAAGATTGGGCAGCGAGCTCCTACGAGCAGTACTTC. The chain has TRBV4-2 and TRBJ2-7; D gene unclear. This CDR3 comprises 16 residues. From germline, CDR1 is LGHNA and CDR2 YNFKEQ. V was cut by 0 bases and J by 0 bases, with 12 bases left in between.

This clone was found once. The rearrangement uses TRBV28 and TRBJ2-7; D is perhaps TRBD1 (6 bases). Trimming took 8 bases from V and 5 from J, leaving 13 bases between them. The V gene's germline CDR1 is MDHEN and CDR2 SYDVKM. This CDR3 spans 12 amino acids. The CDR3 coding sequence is TGTGCCAGCCGCAGGGGTATCAACGAGCAGTACTTC. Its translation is CASRRGINEQYF.

This CDR3 is CASRARGGVSEQYF. CDR3 nucleotides: TGTGCCAGCAGGGCCAGGGGAGGGGTGAGCGAGCAGTACTTC. The gene calls are TRBV27 and TRBJ2-7, with D tentatively TRBD2 (7 bases). Looked up from germline, CDR1 is MNHEY and CDR2 is SMNVEV (reference sequence). The CDR3 contains 14 residues. V lost 6 bases, J lost 6 bases, and 18 bases lay in between.

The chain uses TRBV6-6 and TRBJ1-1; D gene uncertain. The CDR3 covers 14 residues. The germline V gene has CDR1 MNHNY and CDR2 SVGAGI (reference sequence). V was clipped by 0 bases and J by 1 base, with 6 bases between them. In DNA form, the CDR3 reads TGTGCCAGCAGTTACTCCCATGGGAACACTGAAGCTTTCTTT. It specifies CASSYSHGNTEAFF.

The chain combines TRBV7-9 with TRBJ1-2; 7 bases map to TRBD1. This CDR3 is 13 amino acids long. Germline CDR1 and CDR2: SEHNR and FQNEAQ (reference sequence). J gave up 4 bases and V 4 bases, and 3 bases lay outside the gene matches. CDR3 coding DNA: TGTGCCAGCAGCTCGACAGGGTTCTATGGCTACACCTTC. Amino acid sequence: CASSSTGFYGYTF.

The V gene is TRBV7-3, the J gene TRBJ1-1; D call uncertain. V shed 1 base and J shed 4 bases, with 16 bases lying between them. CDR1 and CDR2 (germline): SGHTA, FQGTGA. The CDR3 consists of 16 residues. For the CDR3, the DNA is TGTGCCAGCAGCTTAAGTTCGACCACCGGCCTCACTGAAGCTTTCTTT. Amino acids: CASSLSSTTGLTEAFF.

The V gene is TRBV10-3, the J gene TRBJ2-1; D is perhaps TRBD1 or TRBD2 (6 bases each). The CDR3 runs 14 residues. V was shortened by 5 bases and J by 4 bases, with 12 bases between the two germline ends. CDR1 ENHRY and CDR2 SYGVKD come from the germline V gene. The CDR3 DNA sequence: TGTGCCATCAGTCCTGGAGGGGGGTACAATGAGCAGTTCTTC. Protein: CAISPGGGYNEQFF.

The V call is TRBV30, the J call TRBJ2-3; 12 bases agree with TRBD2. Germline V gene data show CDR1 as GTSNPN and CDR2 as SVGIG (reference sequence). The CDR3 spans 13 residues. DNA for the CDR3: TGTGCGACTAGCGGGAGTGCCTCAGATACGCAGTATTTT. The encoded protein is CATSGSASDTQYF.